The 23 T cell receptor beta chains below all came from one sample that was sequenced in a study of blood T cells in healthy people across ages. The use of a sample-barcoded 5' primer and a J-beta primer mix characterized a second PCR of roughly 7 to 11 cycles. MiXCR, run by TCRdb on the 5' RACE reads, gives a single entry per CDR3 protein. The sample lists 750,000 to 950,000 distinct CDR3 sequences, about 27% occurring once. Separately, the same data were catalogued under a study of T cells of mothers and their children.

The sample was blood. These receptor sequences come from a woman between 35 and 50 years old in good health.

This clonotype was counted between two and nine times. The genes are TRBV6-5 and TRBJ2-1, with TRBD2 matching 11 bases. The ends lost 5 bases at V and 10 bases at J; junction bases unmatched: 4. The CDR3 totals 13 residues. The germline V gene has CDR1 MNHEY and CDR2 SVGAGI. The CDR3 sequence is CASSPTSGDEQFF. CDR3 DNA: TGTGCCAGCAGTCCGACTAGCGGGGACGAGCAGTTCTTC.

This clonotype was counted many times. The chain uses TRBV2 and TRBJ2-7; D may be TRBD1 or TRBD2 (6 bases each). The CDR3 extends over 13 amino acids. The V end was cut by 7 bases, the J end by 2 bases, with 12 bases between. Germline assignment: CDR1 SNHLY and CDR2 FYNNEI. CDR3 sequence: CASNPGATYEQYF. The CDR3 DNA follows: TGTGCCAGCAACCCGGGGGCCACCTACGAGCAGTACTTC.

CDR3 sequence reads: CSARVSGVVGGELFF. The DNA for the CDR3 is TGCAGTGCTAGAGTGTCCGGTGTAGTCGGCGGGGAGCTGTTTTTT. The chain recombines TRBV20-1 with TRBJ2-2; the D is unclear. The ends were cut back, 1 base at V and 7 bases at J, with 16 bases in the middle. The germline gives CDR1 DFQATT, CDR2 SNEGSKA (reference sequence). The CDR3 length is 15 residues.

There are a few counts of this clonotype. This chain uses TRBV29-1 with TRBJ1-1; no reliable D call. Germline assignment: CDR1 SQVTM and CDR2 ANQGSEA. The CDR3 has 14 amino acids. The ends were cut back, 6 bases at V and 0 bases at J, with 14 bases in the middle. The chain's CDR3 is CSVRTRTLNTEAFF. The CDR3 DNA reads TGCAGCGTAAGGACCCGTACCCTGAACACTGAAGCTTTCTTT.

This chain joins TRBV29-1 and TRBJ1-5; unclear D gene. Germline lookup yields CDR1 SQVTM and CDR2 ANQGSEA. With 4 bases removed from V and 8 bases from J, the gap between germline ends came to 18 bases. This CDR3 comprises 14 residues. The CDR3 nucleotides are TGCAGCGTTGCTCGGTCTCTCCGATCAGAGCCCCAGCATTTT. Residues: CSVARSLRSEPQHF.

The V call is TRBV28, the J call TRBJ2-5, with 8 bases matching TRBD2. This CDR3 is 17 amino acids long. J was trimmed by 11 bases and V by 6 bases; bases with no gene match: 23. Germline loops: CDR1 MDHEN, CDR2 SYDVKM. DNA for the CDR3: TGTGCCAGCAGCCACCGAGCGGGGGCCACATCATCTCGGGAGCAGTACTTC. Translating gives CASSHRAGATSSREQYF.

The gene calls are TRBV3-1 and TRBJ1-2; the D is unclear. The CDR3 is 16 residues long. CDR1 LGHDT and CDR2 YNNKEL come from the germline V gene (reference sequence). V gave up 1 base and J gave up 4 bases, with 16 bases separating them. As DNA, the CDR3 is TGTGCCAGCAGCCAAGGCGGTCCCCAGCGGAGCTATGGCTACACCTTC. Its translation: CASSQGGPQRSYGYTF.

V is TRBV7-9 and J is TRBJ2-1; 9 bases map to TRBD2. Germline CDR1 and CDR2: SEHNR and FQNEAQ (reference sequence). The CDR3 sequence is 15 residues long. V lost 5 bases, J lost 3 bases, and 5 bases stayed unmatched. The CDR3 DNA is TGTGCCAGCAGCCAGGCTAGCGGGGTCTACAATGAGCAGTTCTTC. Residues: CASSQASGVYNEQFF.

This clonotype was counted at least ten times. This chain links TRBV2 with TRBJ2-5; a possible D gene is TRBD1 (6 bases). Germline V CDR1 and CDR2: SNHLY, FYNNEI. V gave up 8 bases and J gave up 1 base, with 17 bases separating them. The CDR3 is made up of 15 amino acids. The CDR3 bases are TGTGCCAGCCTGGGTCAGGGGATGCTCCAAGAGACCCAGTACTTC. It translates to CASLGQGMLQETQYF.

In its sample, this clonotype was seen a few times. The chain combines TRBV4-3 with TRBJ2-5; D not resolved. V was pared by 0 bases and J by 2 bases, with 13 bases between. In germline, CDR1 is LGHNA, CDR2 YSLEER. This CDR3 comprises 16 residues. The CDR3 spells CASSQDDGAMQETQYF. CDR3 DNA: TGCGCCAGCAGCCAAGATGACGGAGCGATGCAAGAGACCCAGTACTTC.

The sample holds a few counts of this clonotype. The chain carries TRBV7-2 and TRBJ1-2; TRBD1 agrees at 9 bases. Looked up from germline, CDR1 is SGHTA and CDR2 is FQGNSA. V gave up 5 bases and J gave up 3 bases; unmatched junction bases: 13. The CDR3 contains 17 residues. CDR3 coding DNA: TGTGCCAGCAGCGCGCTACTTCGACAGGGGGGAGACTATGGCTACACCTTC. Translating gives CASSALLRQGGDYGYTF. Variable domain in full (rest from reference TRBV7-2 and TRBJ1-2): GAGVSQSPSNKVTEKGKDVELRCDPISGHTALYWYRQSLGQGLEFLIYFQGNSAPDKSGLPSDRFSAERTGGSVSTLTIQRTQQEDSAVYLCASSALLRQGGDYGYTFGSGTRLTVV.

This clonotype has just a few counts. V is TRBV28 and J is TRBJ2-1; possibly TRBD1 for D (6 bases). V was cut by 5 bases and J by 4 bases, with 12 bases left in between. The CDR3 has 14 amino acids. CDR1 and CDR2 from the germline V gene are MDHEN and SYDVKM. CDR3 residues: CASSPWTAYNEQFF. The CDR3 DNA reads TGTGCCAGCAGTCCATGGACAGCTTACAATGAGCAGTTCTTC. Supplemented by reference TRBV28 and TRBJ2-1, the full variable domain reads DVKVTQSSRYLVKRTGEKVFLECVQDMDHENMFWYRQDPGLGLRLIYFSYDVKMKEKGDIPEGYSVSREKKERFSLILESASTNQTSMYLCASSPWTAYNEQFFGPGTRLTVL.

The CDR3 DNA reads as TGTGCCAGCAATCGGGACAGCACCTACAATGAGCAGTTCTTC. Amino acid sequence: CASNRDSTYNEQFF. The V and J genes are TRBV6-6 and TRBJ2-1, with 7 bases identical to TRBD1. CDR3 length: 14 amino acids. Per the germline V gene, CDR1 is MNHNY and CDR2 is SVGAGI (reference sequence). After removal of 7 bases from V and 2 bases from J, the junction contained 5 bases not matched to a gene.

CDR3 loop: CSVEVGSYGYTF. CDR3 in DNA: TGCAGCGTTGAAGTGGGGTCCTATGGCTACACCTTC. This chain connects TRBV29-1 to TRBJ1-2, with D uncertain. The CDR3 spans 12 residues. Trimming took 1 base from V and 4 from J, leaving 7 bases between them. The germline V gene encodes CDR1 SQVTM and CDR2 ANQGSEA.

In nucleotides, the CDR3 is TGTGCCAGCAGTTTAAGGCGAGGGTTGGAGCAGTACTTC. Residues: CASSLRRGLEQYF. The rearrangement links TRBV27 to TRBJ2-5, with D perhaps matching TRBD2 (5 bases). The germline CDR1 and CDR2 sequences are MNHEY and SMNVEV (reference sequence). This CDR3 has 13 amino acids. V shed 2 bases and J shed 11 bases, with 15 bases lying between them.

V and J are TRBV29-1 and TRBJ1-1, with D perhaps TRBD1 (5 bases). The CDR3 runs to 16 residues. The V gene lost 2 bases and the J gene lost 0 bases, with 16 bases spanning the gap. CDR1 is SQVTM and CDR2 is ANQGSEA in the germline V gene. This chain's CDR3 is CSVELGQRDLNTEAFF. Written as DNA, the CDR3 is TGCAGCGTTGAATTGGGGCAGCGAGATTTGAACACTGAAGCTTTCTTT.

In its sample, this clonotype was seen many times. This chain joins TRBV5-1 and TRBJ2-3; 9 nucleotides match TRBD1. The CDR3 spans 15 residues. V dropped 1 base and J dropped 6; count of bases not matched to a gene: 6. The V gene's germline CDR1 is SGHRS and CDR2 YFSETQ. CDR3 sequence: CASSLQGQGADTQYF. In DNA, the CDR3 is TGCGCCAGCAGCTTGCAGGGACAGGGAGCGGATACGCAGTATTTT.

Notes on this clonotype: A junction boundary mismatches the germline segment, possibly from a read error. V and J are TRBV15 and TRBJ2-7; a possible D gene is TRBD1 (5 bases). This CDR3 is built from 16 residues. Germline V gene sequence: CDR1 LNHNV, CDR2 YYDKDF (reference sequence). CDR3: CTTSPLPNDREDEQYF. The CDR3 DNA reads TGTACCACCAGCCCCCTCCCCAACGACAGAGAGGACGAGCAGTACTTC.

This clonotype was seen more than once but under ten times. The chain recombines TRBV28 with TRBJ2-3, with TRBD2 matching over 8 bases. Germline loops: CDR1 MDHEN, CDR2 SYDVKM. Germline trimming cut 8 bases from V and 3 bases from J; bases unmatched to any gene: 7. This CDR3 has 14 amino acids. In DNA, the CDR3 is TGTGCCAGCGGAATCCGGGGGGGAACAGATACGCAGTATTTT. Its protein is CASGIRGGTDTQYF.

Details on this clonotype: Sequence at one end of the junction differs from germline and may be a read error. This sequence joins TRBV29-1 and TRBJ2-2, with D possibly called TRBD1 or TRBD2 (5 bases each). Germline CDR1 reads SQVTM; CDR2 reads ANQGSEA. This CDR3 comprises 14 residues. The CDR3 nucleotides read TGCAGCGCTATTGGGGCTTCTCGGGCCGGGGAGCGGTTTTTT. It translates to CSAIGASRAGERFF.

V and J are TRBV2 and TRBJ2-7; maybe TRBD2 (6 bases). The J call could be wrong; TRBJ2-5 is a better fit for the DNA end. This CDR3 spans 13 amino acids. Germline lookup yields CDR1 SNHLY and CDR2 FYNNEI. The CDR3 here is CASSDGTEETQYF. The CDR3 DNA reads as TGTGCCAGCAGTGATGGGACTGAGGAGACCCAGTACTTC.

This clonotype was found a few times. The chain employs TRBV29-1 and TRBJ1-1, with D unresolved. V lost 6 bases and J lost 0, with 14 bases in between. Germline-derived CDR1 and CDR2 are SQVTM and ANQGSEA. The CDR3 sequence is 14 residues long. This chain's CDR3 is CSVNRDTMNTEAFF. Written as DNA, the CDR3 is TGCAGCGTCAACCGCGACACCATGAACACTGAAGCTTTCTTT.

This clonotype was observed a handful of times. The V call is TRBV29-1, the J call TRBJ2-3; TRBD1 aligns across 9 bases. Germline CDR1 and CDR2: SQVTM and ANQGSEA. There are 15 residues in the CDR3. Trimming removed 8 bases from V and 3 bases from J; junction bases left unmatched: 12. This chain's CDR3 is CSTTSRTGATDTQYF. The CDR3 coding sequence is TGCAGCACCACGTCGAGGACAGGGGCAACAGATACGCAGTATTTT.